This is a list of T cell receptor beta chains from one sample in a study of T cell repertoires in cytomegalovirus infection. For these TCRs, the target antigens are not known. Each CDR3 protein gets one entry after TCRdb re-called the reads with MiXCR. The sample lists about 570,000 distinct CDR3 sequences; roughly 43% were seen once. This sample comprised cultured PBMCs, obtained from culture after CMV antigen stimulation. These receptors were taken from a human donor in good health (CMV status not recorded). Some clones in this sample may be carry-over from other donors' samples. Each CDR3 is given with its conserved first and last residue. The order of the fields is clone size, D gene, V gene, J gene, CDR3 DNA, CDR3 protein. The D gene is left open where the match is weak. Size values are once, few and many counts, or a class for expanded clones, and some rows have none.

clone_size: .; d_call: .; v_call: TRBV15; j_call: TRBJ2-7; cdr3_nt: TGTGCCACCTCCCCCTCCGGACATTTCTCCTACGAGCAGTACTTC; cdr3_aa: CATSPSGHFSYEQYF
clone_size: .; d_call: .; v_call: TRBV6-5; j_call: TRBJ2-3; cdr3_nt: TGTGCCAGCAGTCTATCCTGGGGTCGAATCACAGATACGCAGTATTTT; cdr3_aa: CASSLSWGRITDTQYF
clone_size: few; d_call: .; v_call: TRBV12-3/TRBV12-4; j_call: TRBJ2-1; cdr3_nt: TGTGCCAGCAGCCTTAAAGACATTCTCGAACTGTTCTTC; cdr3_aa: CASSLKDILELFF
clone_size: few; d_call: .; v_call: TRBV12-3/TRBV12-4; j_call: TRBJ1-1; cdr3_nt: TGTGCCAGCAGTTTAGCGGTTAGGTACACTGAAGCTTTCTTT; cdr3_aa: CASSLAVRYTEAFF
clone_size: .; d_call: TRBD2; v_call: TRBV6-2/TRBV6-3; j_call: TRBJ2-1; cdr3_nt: TGTGCCAGCAAGGCTAGCGGGATGTGGAATGAGCAGTTCTTC; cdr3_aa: CASKASGMWNEQFF
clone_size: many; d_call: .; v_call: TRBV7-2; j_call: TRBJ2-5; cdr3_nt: TGTGCCAGCAGCAGATCCCGGGCGGAGGAGACCCAGTACTTC; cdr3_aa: CASSRSRAEETQYF
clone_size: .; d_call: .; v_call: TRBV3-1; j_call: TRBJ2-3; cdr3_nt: TGTGCCAGCAGCCAAGATACAGATACGCAGTATTTT; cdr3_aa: CASSQDTDTQYF
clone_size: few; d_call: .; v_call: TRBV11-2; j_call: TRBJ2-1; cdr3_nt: TGTGCCAGCAGCATAGCGAAGAATGAGCAGTTCTTC; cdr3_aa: CASSIAKNEQFF
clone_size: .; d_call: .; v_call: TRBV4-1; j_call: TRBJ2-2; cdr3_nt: TGCGCCAGCAGGGAAGTAACGGGGTATCGGGCCGGGGAGCTGTTTTTT; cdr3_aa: CASREVTGYRAGELFF
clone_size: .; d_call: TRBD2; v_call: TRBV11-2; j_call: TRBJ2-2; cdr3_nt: TGTGCCAGCAGCTTACGACTAGCGGACAACACCGGGGAGCTGTTTTTT; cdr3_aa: CASSLRLADNTGELFF
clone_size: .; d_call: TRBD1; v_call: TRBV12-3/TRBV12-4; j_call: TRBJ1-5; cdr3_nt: TGTGCCAGCAGCACAAGGACAGGGGGGGAGCCCCAGCATTTT; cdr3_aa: CASSTRTGGEPQHF
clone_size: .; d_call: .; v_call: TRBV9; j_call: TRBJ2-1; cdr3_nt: TGTGCCAGCAGCGCCCCGGGACTCTACAATGAGCAGTTCTTC; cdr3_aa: CASSAPGLYNEQFF
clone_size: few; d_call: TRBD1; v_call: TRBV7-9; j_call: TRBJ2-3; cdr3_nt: TGTGCCAGCAGCCTGCCGGGACAGGGGAACACAGATACGCAGTATTTT; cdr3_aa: CASSLPGQGNTDTQYF
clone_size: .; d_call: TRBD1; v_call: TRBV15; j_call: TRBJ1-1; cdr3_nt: TGTGCCACCAGCAGAGATGGGACAGACGGGCTGAACACTGAAGCTTTCTTT; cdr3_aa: CATSRDGTDGLNTEAFF
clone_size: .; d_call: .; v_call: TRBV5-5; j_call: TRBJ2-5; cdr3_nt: TGTGCCAGCAGCTTGGGTTACGGTCCGGGGACCCAGTACTTC; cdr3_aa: CASSLGYGPGTQYF
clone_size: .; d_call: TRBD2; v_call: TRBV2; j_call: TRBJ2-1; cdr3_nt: TGTGCCAGCAGTGACCGGCGGGGGTCAACCTACAATGAGCAGTTCTTC; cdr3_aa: CASSDRRGSTYNEQFF
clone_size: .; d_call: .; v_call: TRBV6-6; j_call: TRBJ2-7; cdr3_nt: TGTGCCAGCAGTTTCGACAGGGAGGGGCCCTTCTTC; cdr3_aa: CASSFDREGPFF
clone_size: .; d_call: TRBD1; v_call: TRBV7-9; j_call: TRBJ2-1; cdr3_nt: TGTGCCAGCCGTACAGGGGGGTCCTACAATGAGCAGTTCTTC; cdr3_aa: CASRTGGSYNEQFF
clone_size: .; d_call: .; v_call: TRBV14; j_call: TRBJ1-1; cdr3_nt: TGTGCCAGCAGCCAAGACTCGCTACGGACTGAAGCTTTCTTT; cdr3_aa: CASSQDSLRTEAFF
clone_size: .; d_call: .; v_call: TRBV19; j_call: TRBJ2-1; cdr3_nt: TGTGCCAGTAGTATACTCAACCAGGAGTTCAATGAGCAGTTCTTC; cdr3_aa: CASSILNQEFNEQFF
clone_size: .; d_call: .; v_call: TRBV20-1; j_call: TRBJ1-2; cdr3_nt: TGCAGTGCTAGAAAGTCAGGGGTCAAACTCAATAACTATGGCTACACCTTC; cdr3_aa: CSARKSGVKLNNYGYTF
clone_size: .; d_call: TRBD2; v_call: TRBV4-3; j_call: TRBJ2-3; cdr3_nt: TGCGCCAGCAGCCAAGCGGTGGTAGCGGGACCCACGCAGTATTTT; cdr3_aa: CASSQAVVAGPTQYF
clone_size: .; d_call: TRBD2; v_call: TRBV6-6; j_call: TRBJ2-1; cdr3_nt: TGTGCCAGCAGTTACTCTATAACTAGCGGGGGGTCGGATGAGCAGTTCTTC; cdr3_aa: CASSYSITSGGSDEQFF
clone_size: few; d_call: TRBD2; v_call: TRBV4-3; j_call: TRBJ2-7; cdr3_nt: TGCGCCAGCAGCCAAGATACTAGCGGGGGACCCTACGAGCAGTACTTC; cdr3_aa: CASSQDTSGGPYEQYF
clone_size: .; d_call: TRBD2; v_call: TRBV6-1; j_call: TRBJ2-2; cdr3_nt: TGTGCCAGCAGCGAGCCCCGGACTAGCGGGAAACTCACCGGGGAGCTGTTTTTT; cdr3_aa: CASSEPRTSGKLTGELFF
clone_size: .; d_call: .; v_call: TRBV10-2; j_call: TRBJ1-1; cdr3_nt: TGCGCCAGCAGTGAGTCGGTGGCAGGGAACACTGAAGCTTTCTTT; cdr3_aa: CASSESVAGNTEAFF
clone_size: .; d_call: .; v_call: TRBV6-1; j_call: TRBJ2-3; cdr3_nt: TGTGCCAGCAGTCGCGGAGGAAGGGGACCAGATACGCAGTATTTT; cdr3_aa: CASSRGGRGPDTQYF
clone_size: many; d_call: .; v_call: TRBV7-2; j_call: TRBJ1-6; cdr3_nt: TGTGCCAGCAGCTTAGCTTGGAGCTCCTATAATTCACCCCTCCACTTT; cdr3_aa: CASSLAWSSYNSPLHF
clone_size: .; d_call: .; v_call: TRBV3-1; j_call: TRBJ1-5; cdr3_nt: TGTGCCAGCAGCCAAGATAACCGTCAGCCCCAGCATTTT; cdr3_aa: CASSQDNRQPQHF
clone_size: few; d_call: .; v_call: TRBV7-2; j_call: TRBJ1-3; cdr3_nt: TGTGCCAGCAGCTCACCCCGTAGCTCCGGAAACACCATATATTTT; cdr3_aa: CASSSPRSSGNTIYF
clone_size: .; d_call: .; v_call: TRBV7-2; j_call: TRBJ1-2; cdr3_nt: TGTGCCAGCACCGACGGGGTCGGCTACACCTTC; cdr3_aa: CASTDGVGYTF
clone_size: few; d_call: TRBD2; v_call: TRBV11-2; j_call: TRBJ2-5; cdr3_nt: TGTGCCAGCAGCTTAGGTGGGGGACCGGGACTAGCGATGGAGACCCAGTACTTC; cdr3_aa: CASSLGGGPGLAMETQYF
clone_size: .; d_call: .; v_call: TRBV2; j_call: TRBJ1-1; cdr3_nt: TGTGCCAGCAGTGATCTCTTGAACACTGAAGCTTTCTTT; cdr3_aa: CASSDLLNTEAFF
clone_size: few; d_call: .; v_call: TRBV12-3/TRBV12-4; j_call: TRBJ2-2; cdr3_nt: TGTGCCAGCAGTTTGGATCCGGGTCGGGTCACACGGACCGGGGAGCTGTTTTTT; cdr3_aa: CASSLDPGRVTRTGELFF
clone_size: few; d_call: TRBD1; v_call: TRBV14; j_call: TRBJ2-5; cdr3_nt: TGTGCCAGCAGCTTAACAGGGGCAGGACGCCACCAAGAGACCCAGTACTTC; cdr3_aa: CASSLTGAGRHQETQYF
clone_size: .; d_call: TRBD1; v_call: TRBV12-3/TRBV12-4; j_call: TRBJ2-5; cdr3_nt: TGTGCCAGCGCCCAGACAGGGGGCCAAGAGACCCAGTACTTC; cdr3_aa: CASAQTGGQETQYF
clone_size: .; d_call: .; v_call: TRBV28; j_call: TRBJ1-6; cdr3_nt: TGTGCCAGCAGTTTATGGGGAGGGGGCTCCTATAATTCACCCCTCCACTTT; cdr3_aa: CASSLWGGGSYNSPLHF
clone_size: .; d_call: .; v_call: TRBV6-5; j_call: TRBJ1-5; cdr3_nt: TGTGCCAGCAGTCAGGGTTATTATCAGCCCCAGCATTTT; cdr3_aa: CASSQGYYQPQHF
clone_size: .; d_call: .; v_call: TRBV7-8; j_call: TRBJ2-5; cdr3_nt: TGTGCCAGCAGCTTAGGGAGGGAAACGACCCAGTACTTC; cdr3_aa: CASSLGRETTQYF
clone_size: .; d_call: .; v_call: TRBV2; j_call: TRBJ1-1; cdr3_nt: TGTGCCAGCAGGATCGAGAACACTGAAGCTTTCTTT; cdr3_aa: CASRIENTEAFF
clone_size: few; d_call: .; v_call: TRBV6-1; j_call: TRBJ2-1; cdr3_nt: TGTGCCAGCAGTGAAAACAGGGCTATGTTTAAGAATGAGCAGTTCTTC; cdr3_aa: CASSENRAMFKNEQFF
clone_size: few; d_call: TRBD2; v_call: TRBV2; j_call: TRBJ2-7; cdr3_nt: TGTGCCAGCACCCGGGCCCATCTAGCGGGACAGTACGAGCAGTACTTC; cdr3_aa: CASTRAHLAGQYEQYF
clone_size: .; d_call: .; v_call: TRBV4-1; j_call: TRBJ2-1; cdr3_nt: TGCGCCAGCAGCCACCTGCTTGGGGAGCAGTTCTTC; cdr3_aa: CASSHLLGEQFF
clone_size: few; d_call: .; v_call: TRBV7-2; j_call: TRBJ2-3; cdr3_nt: TGTGCCAGCAGCTTAGAGTCTTCGTCAGATACGCAGTATTTT; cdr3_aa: CASSLESSSDTQYF
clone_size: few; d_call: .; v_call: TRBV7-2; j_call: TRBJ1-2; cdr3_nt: TGTGCCAGCAGCCTCAATGCAGGGGATGGCTACACCTTC; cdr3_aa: CASSLNAGDGYTF
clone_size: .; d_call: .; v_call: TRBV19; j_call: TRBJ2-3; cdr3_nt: TGTGCCAGTAGACCACTAGCAGACGGACCAGATACGCAGTATTTT; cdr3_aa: CASRPLADGPDTQYF
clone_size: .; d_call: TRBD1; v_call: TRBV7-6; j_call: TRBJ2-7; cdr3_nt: TGTGCCAGCAGCTTAGGGCCGGGACAGGGGGTGCACTACGAGCAGTACTTC; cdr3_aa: CASSLGPGQGVHYEQYF
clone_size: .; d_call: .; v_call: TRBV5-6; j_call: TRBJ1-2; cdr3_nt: TGTGCCAGCAGCTTGGACTATTCTGGGCACTATGGCTACACCTTC; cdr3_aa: CASSLDYSGHYGYTF
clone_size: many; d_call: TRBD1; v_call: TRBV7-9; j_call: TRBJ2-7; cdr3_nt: TGTGCCAGCAGCAGCCCGGGACAGGGATACGAGCAGTACTTC; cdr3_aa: CASSSPGQGYEQYF
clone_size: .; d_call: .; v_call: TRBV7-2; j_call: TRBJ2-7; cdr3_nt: TGTGCCAGCAGCTCCTCCCTTTACGGGCCCCCAAAGCAGTACTTC; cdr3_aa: CASSSSLYGPPKQYF
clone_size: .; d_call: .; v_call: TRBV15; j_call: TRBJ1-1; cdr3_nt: TGTGCCACCAGCCCCCAAATCGCGGTGAACACTGAAGCTTTCTTT; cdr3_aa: CATSPQIAVNTEAFF
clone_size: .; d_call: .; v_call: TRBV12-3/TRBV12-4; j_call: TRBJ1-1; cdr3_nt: TGTGCCAGCAGAACAGGGACCAAAGCTTTCTTT; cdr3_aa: CASRTGTKAFF
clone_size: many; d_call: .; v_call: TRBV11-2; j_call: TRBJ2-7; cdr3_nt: TGTGCCAGCAGCTTAGACAGGGTAGGCTACGAGCAGTACTTC; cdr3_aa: CASSLDRVGYEQYF
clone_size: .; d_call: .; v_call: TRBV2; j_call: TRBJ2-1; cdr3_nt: TGTGCCAGCAGTGACGGGCTGCACAATGAGCAGTTCTTC; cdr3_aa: CASSDGLHNEQFF
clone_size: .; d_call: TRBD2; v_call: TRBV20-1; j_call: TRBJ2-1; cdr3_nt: TGCAGCCACCTTGGGCTAGCGGGACTCTACAATGAGCAGTTCTTC; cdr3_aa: CSHLGLAGLYNEQFF
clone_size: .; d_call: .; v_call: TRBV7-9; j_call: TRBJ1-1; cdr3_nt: TGTGCCATCGCCTCGGACCGGACTGAAGCTTTCTTT; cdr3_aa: CAIASDRTEAFF
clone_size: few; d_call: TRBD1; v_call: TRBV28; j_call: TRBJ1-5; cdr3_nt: TGTGCCAGCAGTTCCGGGGACAGAAGCAATCAGCCCCAGCATTTT; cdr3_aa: CASSSGDRSNQPQHF
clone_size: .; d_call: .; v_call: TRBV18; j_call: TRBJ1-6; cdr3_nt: TGTGCCAGCTCACCCAAGCCATTTTCCGGGACACAGAATTCACCCCTCCACTTT; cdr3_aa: CASSPKPFSGTQNSPLHF
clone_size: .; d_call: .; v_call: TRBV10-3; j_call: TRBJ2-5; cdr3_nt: TGTGCCATCAGTGCCCGGCAGGGCGAGTGGGAGACCCAGTACTTC; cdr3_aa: CAISARQGEWETQYF